A single sample is the source of the 15 T cell receptor beta chains below, sequenced in a study. TCRdb reanalysed the 5' RACE reads using MiXCR and keeps one entry per CDR3 protein. In the table there are about 6,000 distinct CDR3 sequences, less than 60% of which are singletons. Sequenced input: naive CD4+ T cells sorted from blood. Documented subset: naive CD4+ T cells, CD4+CD45RA+CD25-. These TCRs come from a female donor with breast cancer.

V gene TRBV20-1 combines with J gene TRBJ2-1; 12 bases line up with TRBD2. CDR1 and CDR2 (germline): DFQATT, SNEGSKA (reference sequence). V shed 2 bases, J shed 5 bases, and the junction held 10 bases outside the gene matches. The CDR3 has 17 amino acids. The CDR3 bases are TGCAGTGCTAGAAATAGAGATCGACTAGCGGGAGACAATGAGCAGTTCTTC. It codes for CSARNRDRLAGDNEQFF.

The chain has TRBV7-2 and TRBJ2-7; D ambiguous. CDR1 and CDR2 from the germline V gene are SGHTA and FQGNSA. Trimming left V 4 bases short and J 7 bases short, with 14 bases between. The length of the CDR3 is 13 residues. The CDR3 nucleotides read TGTGCCAGCAGCTCCGGACCGAATTGGGAGCAGTACTTC. Amino acids: CASSSGPNWEQYF.

This clonotype was seen more than once but under ten times. The chain combines TRBV7-6 with TRBJ2-5; 7 nucleotides align to TRBD1. V lost 5 bases to trimming and J lost 3 bases; unmatched junction nucleotides: 6. CDR1 and CDR2 from the germline V gene are SGHVS and FNYEAQ. This CDR3 spans 14 amino acids. The CDR3 DNA is TGTGCCAGCAGCCCTCTGACAGGGAAAGAGACCCAGTACTTC. As protein: CASSPLTGKETQYF.

The V and J genes are TRBV18 and TRBJ2-1; possibly TRBD1 for D (7 bases). CDR3 length equals 14 residues. V lost 5 bases to trimming and J lost 4 bases, with 12 bases between them. From germline, CDR1 is KGHSH and CDR2 LQKENI. In DNA form, the CDR3 reads TGTGCCAGCTCAGGCGCGGGACAGTACAATGAGCAGTTCTTC. It encodes CASSGAGQYNEQFF.

The J gene is TRBJ1-4, the V gene TRBV11-2; the D is unclear. The CDR3 sequence is 13 residues long. Trimming removed 2 bases at V and 8 bases at J, with 9 bases between. Germline assignment: CDR1 SGHAT and CDR2 FQNNGV. The CDR3 coding sequence is TGTGCCAGCAGCTTATCCTCGGGGGAAAAACTGTTTTTT. Translating gives CASSLSSGEKLFF.

This rearrangement joins TRBV29-1 to TRBJ2-3; 9 nucleotides align to TRBD2. CDR1 is SQVTM and CDR2 is ANQGSEA in the germline V gene. Trimming cost V 4 bases and J 4 bases; bases outside gene matches: 9. There are 15 residues in the CDR3. This CDR3 reads CSVVSGGGRADTQYF. The CDR3 coding sequence is TGCAGCGTTGTATCAGGAGGCGGGAGGGCAGATACGCAGTATTTT.

The chain joins TRBV20-1 to TRBJ2-3, with D perhaps matching TRBD2 (6 bases). The V and J ends lost 5 bases and 2 bases respectively, with 14 bases between them. CDR1 and CDR2 (germline): DFQATT, SNEGSKA (reference sequence). The length of the CDR3 is 14 residues. CDR3 loop: CSARGGTSTDTQYF. CDR3 DNA: TGCAGTGCTCGAGGCGGGACCTCCACAGATACGCAGTATTTT.

This sequence joins TRBV7-2 and TRBJ2-7; 10 nucleotides agree with TRBD2. The CDR3 is made up of 17 amino acids. V lost 1 base to trimming and J lost 4 bases; unmatched junction nucleotides: 10. Germline V lookup: CDR1 SGHTA, CDR2 FQGNSA. CDR3 region: CASSLEPASGSAYEQYF. CDR3 coding DNA: TGTGCCAGCAGCTTAGAGCCCGCTAGCGGGAGTGCGTACGAGCAGTACTTC.

The V call is TRBV30, the J call TRBJ2-7; D gene ambiguous. V was cut by 5 bases and J by 0 bases, with 5 bases left in between. Germline-derived CDR1 and CDR2 are GTSNPN and SVGIG (reference sequence). The CDR3 contains 11 residues. The CDR3 nucleotides are TGTGCCTGGGACGCCTCCTACGAGCAGTACTTC. Translation: CAWDASYEQYF.

This chain links TRBV7-2 with TRBJ2-7, with 10 bases matching TRBD2. V gave up 0 bases and J gave up 1 base; unmatched junction bases: 3. The length of the CDR3 is 16 residues. The V gene's germline CDR1 is SGHTA and CDR2 FQGNSA. DNA of the CDR3: TGTGCCAGCAGCTTAGCGTCTAGCGGGAGATCCTACGAGCAGTACTTC. Translating it yields CASSLASSGRSYEQYF.

This clonotype was seen a single time. The rearrangement links TRBV10-3 to TRBJ2-5, with D perhaps matching TRBD1 (6 bases). Trimming took 4 bases from V and 5 from J, leaving 17 bases between them. Germline loops: CDR1 ENHRY, CDR2 SYGVKD. CDR3 length: 15 residues. The CDR3 spells CAISGGPGSGETQYF. In DNA, the CDR3 is TGTGCCATCAGTGGGGGGCCCGGATCCGGGGAGACCCAGTACTTC.

V usage is TRBV20-1 and J usage is TRBJ2-1; D might be TRBD2 (5 bases). Trimming removed 3 bases from V and 3 bases from J, with 21 bases in between. This CDR3 has 17 amino acids. From germline, CDR1 is DFQATT and CDR2 SNEGSKA (reference sequence). CDR3 sequence: CSASPAPGRGGYNEQFF. In DNA form, the CDR3 reads TGCAGTGCTAGCCCTGCCCCCGGGCGTGGAGGCTACAATGAGCAGTTCTTC.

In this sample, this clonotype turned up a few times. V usage is TRBV7-2 and J usage is TRBJ1-5; TRBD1 is a possible D gene (5 bases). The V gene lost 3 bases and the J gene lost 8 bases, with 14 bases spanning the gap. This CDR3 comprises 14 residues. Germline loops: CDR1 SGHTA, CDR2 FQGNSA. CDR3 sequence: CASSFGDSFEPQHF. As DNA, the CDR3 is TGTGCCAGCAGCTTTGGCGACAGTTTTGAGCCCCAGCATTTT. The whole variable domain, remainder taken from reference TRBV7-2 and TRBJ1-5, is GAGVSQSPSNKVTEKGKDVELRCDPISGHTALYWYRQSLGQGLEFLIYFQGNSAPDKSGLPSDRFSAERTGGSVSTLTIQRTQQEDSAVYLCASSFGDSFEPQHFGDGTRLSIL.

The chain uses TRBV5-1 and TRBJ2-3, with D maybe TRBD1 (6 bases). The V end was cut by 6 bases, the J end by 2 bases, with 16 bases between. Germline values: CDR1 SGHRS, CDR2 YFSETQ. The CDR3 has 15 amino acids. The CDR3 here is CASTSGVALTDTQYF. The CDR3 bases are TGCGCCAGCACCTCAGGGGTAGCGCTCACAGATACGCAGTATTTT. The variable domain in full, completed from reference TRBV5-1 and TRBJ2-3, reads KAGVTQTPRYLIKTRGQQVTLSCSPISGHRSVSWYQQTPGQGLQFLFEYFSETQRNKGNFPGRFSGRQFSNSRSEMNVSTLELGDSALYLCASTSGVALTDTQYFGPGTRLTVL.

The genes are TRBV12-3 or TRBV12-4 and TRBJ2-6, with D maybe TRBD1 (6 bases). CDR3 size: 16 residues. Deletions cut 4 bases from V and 0 bases from J, with 10 bases between. CDR3 sequence reads: CASSSIQGSGANVLTF. The CDR3 DNA sequence: TGTGCCAGCAGTTCTATACAGGGCTCTGGGGCCAACGTCCTGACTTTC.